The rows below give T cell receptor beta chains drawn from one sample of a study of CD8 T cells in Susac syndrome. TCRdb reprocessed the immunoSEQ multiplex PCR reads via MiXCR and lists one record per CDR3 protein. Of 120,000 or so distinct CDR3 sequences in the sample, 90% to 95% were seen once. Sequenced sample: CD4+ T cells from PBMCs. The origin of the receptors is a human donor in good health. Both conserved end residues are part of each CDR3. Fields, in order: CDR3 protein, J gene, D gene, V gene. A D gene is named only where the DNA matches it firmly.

CASSQFGGTNTGELFF	TRBJ2-2	-	TRBV4-1
CASSTASNEQFF	TRBJ2-1	-	TRBV2
CASTTGGGQPQHF	TRBJ1-5	TRBD1	TRBV2
CAVRRDRANYGYTF	TRBJ1-2	-	TRBV21-1
CASSLGRSVYNEKLFF	TRBJ1-4	-	TRBV13
CASSVDYNEQFF	TRBJ2-1	-	TRBV9
CASSPPGQGTSKLFF	TRBJ1-4	TRBD1	TRBV12-3/TRBV12-4
CATRERQGSNPFTAGPQHF	TRBJ1-5	-	TRBV15
CASSLTGAYYGYTF	TRBJ1-2	-	TRBV5-8
CASSRNRELFF	TRBJ1-4	-	TRBV23-1
CASSLARDPQKYTQYF	TRBJ2-3	-	TRBV7-2
CASSLEGLQAHNEQFF	TRBJ2-1	-	TRBV5-6
CASLTTGGVYNEQFF	TRBJ2-1	TRBD1	TRBV28
CASRQGMGNQPQHF	TRBJ1-5	TRBD1	TRBV6-1
CASSYWGGETQYF	TRBJ2-5	TRBD2	TRBV6-5
CSVESLAGTDNEQFF	TRBJ2-1	TRBD2	TRBV29-1
CASSLEQASTGELFF	TRBJ2-2	-	TRBV11-3
CATSGRNSYEQYF	TRBJ2-7	-	TRBV19
CSVGTSGSLEFF	TRBJ2-1	TRBD2	TRBV29-1
CASSVTGVGTKETQYF	TRBJ2-5	TRBD1	TRBV7-9
CASGFRDSYYGYTF	TRBJ1-2	TRBD1	TRBV6-5
CASRALVRTGELFF	TRBJ2-2	-	TRBV28
CGGGLKGAEAFF	TRBJ1-1	-	TRBV29-1
CASSGLYVGAFF	TRBJ1-1	-	TRBV12-3/TRBV12-4
CASSPNGQLAYGYTF	TRBJ1-2	-	TRBV7-2
CASTQSNQPQHF	TRBJ1-5	-	TRBV28
CASSPRSLPISEQFF	TRBJ2-1	-	TRBV18
CASSLGFPPEQFF	TRBJ2-1	-	TRBV28
CASSLSRVGGRQPQHF	TRBJ1-5	-	TRBV28
CASPLAGATKNIQYF	TRBJ2-4	TRBD2	TRBV28
CASSLGSGRETQYF	TRBJ2-5	-	TRBV5-6
CASSRDRPIHEQYF	TRBJ2-7	TRBD1	TRBV27
CASTITGGTYNEQFF	TRBJ2-1	TRBD1	TRBV5-1
CASSQTSGRRLETQYF	TRBJ2-5	TRBD2	TRBV6-6
CSVESPKTVNLETQYF	TRBJ2-5	-	TRBV29-1
CASSFDGQGIYEQYF	TRBJ2-7	TRBD1	TRBV12-3/TRBV12-4
CSARFPAGTGELFF	TRBJ2-2	-	TRBV20-1
CASSLVGGGNIQYF	TRBJ2-4	-	TRBV5-1
CASSYSSSGERETQYF	TRBJ2-5	-	TRBV6-5
CASSPDPNYGYTF	TRBJ1-2	-	TRBV18
CASSFGTSGRADTQYF	TRBJ2-3	TRBD2	TRBV28
CASSATGHPTGELFF	TRBJ2-2	-	TRBV2